The clone carrying this T cell receptor beta chain was picked up a small number of times. Its antigen is not identified. The sequencing depth, 1 in 200,000 to 1 in 1 million T cells, was the target. The assay was immunoSEQ multiplex PCR, and TCRdb's table has in-frame clones only and misses some. The data hold about 13,000 clones, with under 75% observed a single time. The sample is drawn from a study of cytotoxic CD8 clonotypes in ibrutinib-treated CLL. Trimming pared 0 bases from V and 2 bases from J, leaving 8 bases between. The germline gives CDR1 KGHSH, CDR2 LQKENI. This CDR3 region has 14 residues. Study-level results: An increase in clonality occurred at ibrutinib response, followed by a return toward baseline at progression. Public clonotypes (which were uncommon) either contracted or remained stable on treatment.

This receptor was taken from a human donor with chronic lymphocytic leukemia. The genes are TRBV18 and TRBJ2-7, with D possibly TRBD1 on 6 matching bases. The sequencing used PBMCs, collected before ibrutinib treatment. DNA of the CDR3: TGTGCCAGCTCACCACCAGGGGGAACCTACGAGCAGTACTTC. It is translated as CASSPPGGTYEQYF.